The table lists the clone carrying this TCR beta chain with many counts. The data were taken from a study of T cells of healthy individuals. From germline, CDR1 is LNHNV and CDR2 YYDKDF (reference sequence). V shed 2 bases and J 8 bases; nucleotides not matched to a gene: 7. The length of the CDR3 is 15 residues. Using its own MiXCR run on the 5' RACE reads, TCRdb lists one record per CDR3 protein. This sample carries 60,000 to 80,000 distinct CDR3 sequences, roughly 15% of them seen once, and the ten largest clones take approximately 4.8%. V and J are TRBV15 and TRBJ2-1; 9 bases are shared with TRBD1. The TCR sequence derives from a human donor in good health. CDR3 in DNA: TGTGCCACCAGCAGATCCGGGACAGGGTTCGATGAGCAGTTCTTC. It translates to CATSRSGTGFDEQFF.